This T cell receptor beta chain emerged from a study of shared clonotypes between healthy human individuals. This clone occurred many times. Sorted-subset replicate PCR reactions contained 150 to 200 ng DNA, corresponding to about 30,000 T cell genomes. Sequencing was performed with immunoSEQ multiplex PCR; in TCRdb, only in-frame clones are kept and a portion is missing. Among 100,000 or so clones listed, about 70% were seen once. The material sequenced was memory CD8+ T cells sorted from blood. Subset here: CD45RO+ cells pooled with CCR7-negative TemRA cells. This clonotype originated in a woman in her thirties in good health.

The CDR3 reads CASSDSPTSNQPQHF. The CDR3 DNA reads as TGTGCCAGCAGTGACAGCCCCACAAGCAATCAGCCCCAGCATTTT. This chain links TRBV6-1 with TRBJ1-5; D gene unclear. V lost 3 bases, J lost 1 base, and 10 bases lay in between. The CDR3 consists of 15 residues. Germline CDR1 and CDR2: MNHNS and SASEGT.